What follows are 29 T cell receptor beta chains derived from one specimen sequenced in a study of human T cells and chemical hapten exposure. One entry per CDR3 protein, called by TCRdb with MiXCR from the RACE reads. The sample has 70,000 to 90,000 distinct CDR3 sequences, about 10% seen once; the top ten hold about 5%. Described time point: patch test 2, 6 weeks after DPC sensitization. Treatment here: therapeutic diphenylcyclopropenone sensitization with weekly scalp DPC. The sample in question was whole blood, obtained in connection with sensitization to the hapten diphenylcyclopropenone (DPC). The receptors come from a woman aged 45-65 years with alopecia areata. Some clones in this sample may be carry-over from other donors' samples.

V gene TRBV12-3 or TRBV12-4 combines with J gene TRBJ2-3; weak D call: TRBD1 (5 bases). Trimming stripped 5 bases from V and 8 bases from J, with 8 bases between. The CDR3 spans 11 residues. CDR3 sequence: CASSDRGTQYF. The CDR3 region has the DNA TGTGCCAGCAGTGATAGGGGTACGCAGTATTTT.

This clonotype was observed many times. The chain employs TRBV18 and TRBJ2-5, with 8 positions matching TRBD1. Germline V gene data show CDR1 as KGHSH and CDR2 as LQKENI. The CDR3 has 14 residues. J lost 2 bases, V lost 8 bases, and 7 bases had no gene match. The CDR3: CASSPGTGQETQYF. In DNA, the CDR3 is TGTGCCAGCAGCCCAGGGACAGGTCAAGAGACCCAGTACTTC.

The chain uses TRBV20-1 and TRBJ2-7, with unresolved D. The V gene lost 8 bases and the J gene lost 0 bases, with 14 bases spanning the gap. The CDR3 totals 13 residues. Germline V gives CDR1 DFQATT, CDR2 SNEGSKA (reference sequence). This CDR3 is CSPDSLSSYEQYF. The CDR3 DNA follows: TGCAGTCCAGACTCTCTGAGCTCCTACGAGCAGTACTTC.

This rearrangement joins TRBV19 to TRBJ2-7, with D possibly matching TRBD2 (5 bases). CDR1 is LNHDA and CDR2 is SQIVND in the germline V gene (reference sequence). The CDR3 has 13 residues. The V end was cut by 5 bases, the J end by 3 bases, with 11 bases between. CDR3 protein: CASSGERDYEQYF. The CDR3 coding sequence is TGTGCCAGTAGTGGGGAGCGAGACTACGAGCAGTACTTC.

This clonotype has at least ten counts. The chain combines TRBV3-1 with TRBJ1-1; D remains ambiguous. Trimming stripped 4 bases from V and 0 bases from J, with 15 bases between. CDR1 and CDR2 (germline): LGHDT, YNNKEL (reference sequence). The CDR3 is 16 amino acids. For the CDR3, the DNA is TGTGCCAGCAGCCCCAGAGGAAGGAGTATGAACACTGAAGCTTTCTTT. Translating it yields CASSPRGRSMNTEAFF.

This clonotype was seen at least ten times. V is TRBV20-1 and J is TRBJ2-5; D not resolved. CDR1 is DFQATT, CDR2 SNEGSKA, per germline (reference sequence). The CDR3 contains 13 residues. V lost 3 bases, J lost 2 bases, and 10 bases lay in between. Here the CDR3 reads CSARFFEQETQYF. Written as DNA, the CDR3 is TGCAGTGCTAGGTTTTTCGAGCAAGAGACCCAGTACTTC.

This clonotype was found many times. In nucleotides, the CDR3 is TGTGCCAGCAGCCGGGGGACTAGCGGGAGTGATGAGCAGTTCTTC. Its translation: CASSRGTSGSDEQFF. This rearrangement joins TRBV6-5 to TRBJ2-1; TRBD2 agrees at 14 bases. The CDR3 totals 15 residues. The V gene's germline CDR1 is MNHEY and CDR2 SVGAGI. After removal of 6 bases from V and 8 bases from J, the junction contained 6 bases not matched to a gene.

This clonotype was recorded a few times. V and J are TRBV12-3 or TRBV12-4 and TRBJ2-1, with D uncertain. CDR3 length: 13 amino acids. Trimming took off 3 bases at V and 1 base at J, with 4 bases between the two ends. DNA for the CDR3: TGTGCCAGCAGTTTTTTGTCCTACAATGAGCAGTTCTTC. This encodes CASSFLSYNEQFF.

There are many counts of this clonotype. For the CDR3, the DNA is TGTGCCAGCAGCTTAGTGTTTTCCGGAGCTTTGCACAATGAGCAGTTCTTC. Translated: CASSLVFSGALHNEQFF. The chain carries TRBV11-2 and TRBJ2-1, with D uncertain. Trimming pared 1 base from V and 5 bases from J, leaving 18 bases between. The germline V gene encodes CDR1 SGHAT and CDR2 FQNNGV. CDR3 length: 17 residues. Drawing the rest from reference TRBV11-2 and TRBJ2-1, the complete variable domain is EAGVAQSPRYKIIEKRQSVAFWCNPISGHATLYWYQQILGQGPKLLIQFQNNGVVDDSQLPKDRFSAERLKGVDSTLKIQPAKLEDSAVYLCASSLVFSGALHNEQFFGPGTRLTVL.

There are a few counts of this clonotype. This chain uses TRBV5-5 with TRBJ2-3; D is possibly TRBD2 (5 bases). With 4 bases removed from V and 4 bases from J, the gap between germline ends came to 13 bases. The CDR3 is 14 residues long. The germline V gene has CDR1 SGHKS and CDR2 YYEKEE (reference sequence). The CDR3 nucleotides read TGTGCCAGCAGCCTAGACGTCGGGGCAGATACGCAGTATTTT. This gives the protein CASSLDVGADTQYF.

The sample holds many counts of this clonotype. This rearrangement joins TRBV6-1 to TRBJ2-2; 9 positions agree with TRBD2. The ends lost 4 bases at V and 0 bases at J; junction bases unmatched: 6. The CDR3 is 17 amino acids. Germline V lookup: CDR1 MNHNS, CDR2 SASEGT. The CDR3 region has the DNA TGTGCCAGCAGTGTTTTGAGCGGGAGGACGAACACCGGGGAGCTGTTTTTT. Translating it yields CASSVLSGRTNTGELFF.

This clonotype was seen many times. J is TRBJ1-1 and V is TRBV30; TRBD1 matches 8 bases. There are 14 residues in the CDR3. Germline lookup yields CDR1 GTSNPN and CDR2 SVGIG (reference sequence). Trimming at V came to 5 bases and at J to 1 base, leaving 6 bases not matched to a gene. This CDR3 reads CAWYSGTGNTEAFF. DNA for the CDR3: TGTGCCTGGTATTCCGGGACAGGGAACACTGAAGCTTTCTTT.

The chain carries TRBV28 and TRBJ2-1; the D is unclear. This CDR3 has 12 residues. CDR1 MDHEN and CDR2 SYDVKM come from the germline V gene. V lost 3 bases, J lost 6 bases, and 6 bases lay in between. CDR3 sequence reads: CASSFEINEQFF. For the CDR3, the DNA is TGTGCCAGCAGTTTTGAGATCAATGAGCAGTTCTTC.

Turning to this clonotype: Its ends do not fully match the called genes, so a read error is possible. The rearrangement uses TRBV11-1 and TRBJ2-7; weak D call: TRBD1 (6 bases). The CDR3 runs to 14 residues. Per the germline V gene, CDR1 is SGHAT and CDR2 is FQDESV (reference sequence). The CDR3 loop is CVSSLDTGNHEQYF. DNA of the CDR3: TGTGTCAGCAGCTTGGACACAGGGAACCACGAGCAGTACTTC.

A few counts support this clonotype. The V gene is TRBV9, the J gene TRBJ2-1; D not certain. Per the germline V gene, CDR1 is SGDLS and CDR2 is YYNGEE. The CDR3 length is 14 residues. Trimming cost V 0 bases and J 6 bases, with 10 bases left between them. The CDR3 sequence: CASSVATLGNEQFF. The CDR3 nucleotides read TGTGCCAGCAGCGTAGCTACGCTTGGCAATGAGCAGTTCTTC.

In this sample, this clonotype turned up a few times. The chain uses TRBV20-1 and TRBJ2-3; D ambiguous. This CDR3 region has 13 residues. Trimming shortened V by 0 bases and J by 6 bases, and 10 bases separated the two germline ends. Germline V CDR1 and CDR2: DFQATT, SNEGSKA (reference sequence). In DNA, the CDR3 is TGCAGTGCTAGAGATATGGGTAGCGATACGCAGTATTTT. Translation: CSARDMGSDTQYF.

The chain combines TRBV7-2 with TRBJ1-1; TRBD1 aligns across 8 bases. Per germline, CDR1 SGHTA and CDR2 FQGNSA. The J segment lost 3 bases and the V segment lost 2 bases, leaving 5 bases of the junction unmatched. The CDR3 extends over 15 amino acids. The chain's CDR3 is CASSLSTGGYTEAFF. The CDR3 bases are TGTGCCAGCAGCTTAAGTACAGGGGGGTACACTGAAGCTTTCTTT. Combining the CDR3 with reference TRBV7-2 and TRBJ1-1 gives the whole variable domain GAGVSQSPSNKVTEKGKDVELRCDPISGHTALYWYRQSLGQGLEFLIYFQGNSAPDKSGLPSDRFSAERTGGSVSTLTIQRTQQEDSAVYLCASSLSTGGYTEAFFGQGTRLTVV.

This clonotype was counted between two and nine times. The chain has TRBV20-1 and TRBJ2-1; TRBD2 matches at 9 bases. In germline, CDR1 is DFQATT, CDR2 SNEGSKA (reference sequence). This CDR3 spans 13 amino acids. After removal of 6 bases from V and 7 bases from J, the junction contained 7 bases not matched to a gene. The CDR3 nucleotides are TGCAGTGCGATCGGGACTAGCATGAATGAGCAGTTCTTC. Translated, it gives CSAIGTSMNEQFF.

This clonotype was counted only a few times. This rearrangement joins TRBV28 to TRBJ2-1, with 12 bases lining up with TRBD2. CDR3 size: 16 residues. Per the germline V gene, CDR1 is MDHEN and CDR2 is SYDVKM. The trim removed 7 bases at V and 3 bases at J, leaving 7 bases unmatched. The CDR3 protein is CASTLRTSGIYNEQFF. The DNA for the CDR3 is TGTGCCAGCACCCTTCGGACTAGCGGGATCTACAATGAGCAGTTCTTC.

This clonotype was recorded many times. The chain combines TRBV5-1 with TRBJ2-3; D is uncertain. The CDR3 contains 15 residues. Germline V lookup: CDR1 SGHRS, CDR2 YFSETQ. The V gene lost 3 bases and the J gene lost 5 bases, with 16 bases spanning the gap. CDR3 coding DNA: TGCGCCAGCAGCTCAGGAGAGTTACGCGGAGATACGCAGTATTTT. Amino acid sequence: CASSSGELRGDTQYF.

This clonotype was counted many times. V and J are TRBV2 and TRBJ2-5, with TRBD1 identical over 7 bases. Germline V gives CDR1 SNHLY, CDR2 FYNNEI. V lost 8 bases, J lost 4 bases, and 7 bases stayed unmatched. The CDR3 is 13 residues long. The CDR3 spells CASLRDRAETQYF. CDR3 DNA: TGTGCCAGCCTCCGTGACAGGGCAGAGACCCAGTACTTC.

At least ten counts were recorded for this clonotype. The chain combines TRBV14 with TRBJ2-2; the match to TRBD1 covers 9 bases. The ends lost 6 bases at V and 9 bases at J; junction bases unmatched: 8. Per the germline V gene, CDR1 is SGHDN and CDR2 is FVKESK. This CDR3 region has 14 residues. DNA of the CDR3: TGTGCCAGCAGTCGGACAGGGGATTACAGGGAGCTGTTTTTT. It specifies CASSRTGDYRELFF. The full variable domain, with the rest looked up from reference TRBV14 and TRBJ2-2, is EAGVTQFPSHSVIEKGQTVTLRCDPISGHDNLYWYRRVMGKEIKFLLHFVKESKQDESGMPNNRFLAERTGGTYSTLKVQPAELEDSGVYFCASSRTGDYRELFFGEGSRLTVL.

This clonotype was counted many times. The rearrangement joins TRBV7-2 to TRBJ1-1; D unresolved. V lost 0 bases and J 4 bases, leaving 6 bases between the germline ends. CDR3 length: 13 residues. CDR1 and CDR2 from the germline V gene are SGHTA and FQGNSA. The CDR3 region has the DNA TGTGCCAGCAGCTTAGCTGCGGGCACTGAAGCTTTCTTT. It translates to CASSLAAGTEAFF.

V and J are TRBV29-1 and TRBJ2-1; 13 positions match TRBD2. The V gene end was trimmed by 4 bases and the J gene end by 3 bases; junction bases not matched to a gene: 6. From germline, CDR1 is SQVTM and CDR2 ANQGSEA. The length of the CDR3 is 16 residues. The CDR3 sequence is CSVAGLAGVYYNEQFF. CDR3 DNA sequence: TGCAGCGTTGCTGGACTAGCGGGAGTGTACTACAATGAGCAGTTCTTC.

This clonotype showed up just a few times. V gene TRBV28 combines with J gene TRBJ1-4, with no clear D. Germline CDR1 is MDHEN and CDR2 is SYDVKM. The CDR3 length is 13 residues. Trimming removed 3 bases from V and 3 bases from J, with 5 bases in between. CDR3 loop: CASSFAANEKLFF. For the CDR3, the DNA is TGTGCCAGCAGTTTCGCAGCTAATGAAAAACTGTTTTTT.

This clonotype was picked up a small number of times. This chain uses TRBV2 with TRBJ1-5; D is unclear. V was trimmed by 5 bases and J by 3 bases, leaving 14 bases between them. The germline gives CDR1 SNHLY, CDR2 FYNNEI. The CDR3 spans 15 residues. The chain's CDR3 is CASSFKTGPNQPQHF. As DNA, the CDR3 is TGTGCCAGCAGTTTCAAGACCGGCCCCAATCAGCCCCAGCATTTT.

The rearrangement links TRBV25-1 to TRBJ2-7; weak D call: TRBD2 (5 bases). The V gene lost 3 bases and the J gene lost 4 bases, with 10 bases spanning the gap. The V gene's germline CDR1 is MGHDK and CDR2 SYGVNS. CDR3 length equals 13 residues. CDR3 DNA: TGTGCCAGCAGTGATGGAGGTGTGTACGAGCAGTACTTC. Encoded protein: CASSDGGVYEQYF.

This chain connects TRBV21-1 to TRBJ2-7; the table calls TRBD2, which could not be checked here. TRBV21-1 is assigned pseudogene status. CDR3 length: 14 amino acids. The CDR3 protein is CASSRDYGVGEQYF. The CDR3 DNA reads TGTGCCAGCAGCCGGGACTATGGAGTGGGCGAGCAGTACTTC.

This clonotype was seen at least ten times. This sequence joins TRBV10-3 and TRBJ2-2, with 9 bases fitting TRBD2. V trimming: 3 bases; J trimming: 4 bases; junction bases outside the gene matches: 9. The length of the CDR3 is 17 residues. Germline V CDR1 and CDR2: ENHRY, SYGVKD. CDR3 protein: CAISDFHSGRGTGELFF. For the CDR3, the DNA is TGTGCCATCAGTGACTTCCATAGCGGGAGAGGCACCGGGGAGCTGTTTTTT.